The present TCR beta chain was sequenced within a study of cytomegalovirus exposure and HLA in healthy donors. Study results and caveats: Most TCRs appeared rarely, but some public TCRs recurred in many donors. Across all donors, roughly uniform sequencing depth was an assumption of the presence/absence analyses. The classifier reportedly diagnosed cytomegalovirus status with high sensitivity and specificity.

Germline trimming cut 4 bases from V and 7 bases from J; bases unmatched to any gene: 6. Germline CDR1 LNHDA, CDR2 SQIVND (reference sequence). The CDR3 runs to 13 residues. A note on this clone: Its target is unknown.

The study ran its PCR with 60 Vbeta and 13 Jbeta primers. Per the study methods: A follow-up analysis tallied 73 million or so unique TCR beta chains, some 9.9 million shared. Produced via immunoSEQ multiplex PCR; TCRdb's table is partial and in-frame only. V and J calls plus clone size are reproduced from that table; the DNA served to infer D and trimming. The sample shows more than 150,000 clones, 81% of them seen only once. The sequenced material came from PBMCs. The J gene is TRBJ1-1, the V gene TRBV19, with 7 bases that match TRBD1. This sequence was found in a man between 45 and 60 years old in good health and CMV-seronegative. CDR3 residues: CASSSRQGGEAFF. In DNA, the CDR3 is TGTGCCAGTAGTAGCCGACAGGGAGGTGAAGCTTTCTTT.